This TCR beta chain appears in the sequencing data of a study of blood T cell repertoires in COVID-19. Study details: Material from acute and convalescent COVID-19 was sourced from the United States, Italy and Spain. T cells, B-cell-depleted T cells, or PBMCs supplied cDNA or gDNA.

V was shortened by 1 base and J by 7 bases, with 8 bases between the two germline ends. Germline V gene sequence: CDR1 SGHTA, CDR2 FQGNSA. The CDR3 contains 14 residues. Per the authors' pipeline: Amplification of reference gene primers was used by the study to estimate nucleated cell counts. Profiled with immunoSEQ multiplex PCR; TCRdb holds only in-frame clones, not every one. The V and J calls and clone size come from that table; D and trimming were worked out from the DNA. The data contain more than 50,000 clones, more than 80% of them singletons. This sequence originates from an elderly man with acute or convalescent COVID-19. This chain links TRBV7-2 with TRBJ1-6; a weak D match, TRBD1 (6 bases). The sequenced sample consisted of peripheral blood. In DNA form, the CDR3 reads TGTGCCAGCAGCTTAGGACAGGTGAATTCACCCCTCCACTTT. Protein sequence: CASSLGQVNSPLHF.